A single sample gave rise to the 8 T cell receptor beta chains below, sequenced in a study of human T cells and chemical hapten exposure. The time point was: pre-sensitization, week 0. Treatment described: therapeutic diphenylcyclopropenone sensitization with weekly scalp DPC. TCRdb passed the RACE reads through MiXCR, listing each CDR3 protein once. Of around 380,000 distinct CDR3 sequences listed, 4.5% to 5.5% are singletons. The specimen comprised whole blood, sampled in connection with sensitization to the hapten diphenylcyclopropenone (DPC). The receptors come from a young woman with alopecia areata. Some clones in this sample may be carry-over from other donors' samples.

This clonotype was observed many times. CDR3: CASRNQGAREAFF. CDR3 in DNA: TGTGCCAGCAGGAACCAGGGGGCGCGGGAAGCTTTCTTT. This rearrangement joins TRBV2 to TRBJ1-1; TRBD1 aligns across 8 bases. With V trimmed by 6 bases and J by 8 bases, 8 bases remained unmatched. From germline, CDR1 is SNHLY and CDR2 FYNNEI. This CDR3 contains 13 residues.

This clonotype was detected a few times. CDR3 sequence (DNA): TGTGCCAGCAGTTTATTCGGGGCAACCTACGAGCAGTACTTC. It is translated as CASSLFGATYEQYF. This sequence joins TRBV12-3 or TRBV12-4 and TRBJ2-7; TRBD1 or TRBD2 may be the D gene (5 bases each). V lost 2 bases, J lost 2 bases, and 10 bases lay in between. The CDR3 is 14 residues long.

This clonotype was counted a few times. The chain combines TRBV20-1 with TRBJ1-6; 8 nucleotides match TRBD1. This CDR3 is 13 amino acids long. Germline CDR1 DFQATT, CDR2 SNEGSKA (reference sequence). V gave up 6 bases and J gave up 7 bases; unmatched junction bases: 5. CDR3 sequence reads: CSAQQGGNSPLHF. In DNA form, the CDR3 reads TGCAGTGCACAACAGGGGGGAAATTCACCCCTCCACTTT.

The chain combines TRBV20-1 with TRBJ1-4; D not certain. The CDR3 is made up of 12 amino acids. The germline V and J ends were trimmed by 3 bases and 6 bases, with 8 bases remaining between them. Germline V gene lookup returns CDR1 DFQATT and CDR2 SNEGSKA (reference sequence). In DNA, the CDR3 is TGCAGTGCTAGCAACCAGGATGAAAAACTGTTTTTT. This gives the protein CSASNQDEKLFF.

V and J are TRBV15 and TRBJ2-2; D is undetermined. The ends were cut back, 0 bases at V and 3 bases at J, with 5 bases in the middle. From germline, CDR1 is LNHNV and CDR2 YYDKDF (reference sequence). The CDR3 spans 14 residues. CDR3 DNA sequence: TGTGCCACCAGCAGAGATCCGGACACCGGGGAGCTGTTTTTT. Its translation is CATSRDPDTGELFF. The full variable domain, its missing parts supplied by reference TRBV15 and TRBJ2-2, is DAMVIQNPRYQVTQFGKPVTLSCSQTLNHNVMYWYQQKSSQAPKLLFHYYDKDFNNEADTPDNFQSRRPNTSFCFLDIRSPGLGDTAMYLCATSRDPDTGELFFGEGSRLTVL.

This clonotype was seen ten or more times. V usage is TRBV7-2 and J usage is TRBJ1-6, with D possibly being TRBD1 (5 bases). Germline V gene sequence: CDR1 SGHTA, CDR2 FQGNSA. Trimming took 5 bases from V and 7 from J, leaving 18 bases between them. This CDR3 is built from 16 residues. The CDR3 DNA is TGTGCCAGCAGCCCCCAAGGGGCAGGGACGAATTCACCCCTCCACTTT. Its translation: CASSPQGAGTNSPLHF.

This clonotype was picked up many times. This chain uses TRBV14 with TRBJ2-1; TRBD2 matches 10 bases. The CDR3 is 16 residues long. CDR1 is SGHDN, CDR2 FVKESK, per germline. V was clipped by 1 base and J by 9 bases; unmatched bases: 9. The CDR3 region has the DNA TGTGCCAGCAGCCAAGTTGCTAGCGGGGGAGGCGGTGAGCAGTTCTTC. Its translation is CASSQVASGGGGEQFF.

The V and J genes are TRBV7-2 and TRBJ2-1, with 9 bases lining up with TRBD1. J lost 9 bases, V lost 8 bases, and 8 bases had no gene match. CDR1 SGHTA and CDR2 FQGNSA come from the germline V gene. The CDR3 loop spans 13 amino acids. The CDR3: CASRTGATAEQFF. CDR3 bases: TGTGCCAGCCGGACAGGGGCTACTGCTGAGCAGTTCTTC.